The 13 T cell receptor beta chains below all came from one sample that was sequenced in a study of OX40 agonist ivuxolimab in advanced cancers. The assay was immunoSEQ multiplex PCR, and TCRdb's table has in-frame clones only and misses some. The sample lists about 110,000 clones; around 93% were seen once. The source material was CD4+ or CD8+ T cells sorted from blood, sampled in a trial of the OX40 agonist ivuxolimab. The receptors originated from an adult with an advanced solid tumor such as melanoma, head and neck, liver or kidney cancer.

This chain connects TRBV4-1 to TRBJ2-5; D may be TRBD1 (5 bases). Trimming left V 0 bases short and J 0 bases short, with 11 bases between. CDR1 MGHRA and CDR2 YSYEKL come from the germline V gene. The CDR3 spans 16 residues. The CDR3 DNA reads TGCGCCAGCAGCCAAGATGGACAAACGTACCAAGAGACCCAGTACTTC. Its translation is CASSQDGQTYQETQYF.

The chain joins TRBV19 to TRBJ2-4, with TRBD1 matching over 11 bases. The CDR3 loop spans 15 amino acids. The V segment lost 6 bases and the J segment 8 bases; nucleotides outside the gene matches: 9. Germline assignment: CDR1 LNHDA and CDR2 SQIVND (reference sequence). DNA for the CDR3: TGTGCCAGTAGGCGGACAGGGGGCGAGACGGACATTCAGTACTTC. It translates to CASRRTGGETDIQYF. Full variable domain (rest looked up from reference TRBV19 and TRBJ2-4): DGGITQSPKYLFRKEGQNVTLSCEQNLNHDAMYWYRQDPGQGLRLIYYSQIVNDFQKGDIAEGYSVSREKKESFPLTVTSAQKNPTAFYLCASRRTGGETDIQYFGAGTRLSVL.

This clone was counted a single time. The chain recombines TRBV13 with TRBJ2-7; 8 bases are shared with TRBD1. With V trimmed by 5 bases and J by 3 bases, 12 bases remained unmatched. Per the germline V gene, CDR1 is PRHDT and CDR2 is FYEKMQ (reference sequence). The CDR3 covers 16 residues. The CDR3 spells CASSLRFDRGVYEQYF. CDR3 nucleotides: TGTGCCAGCAGCCTCCGATTCGACAGGGGAGTCTACGAGCAGTACTTC. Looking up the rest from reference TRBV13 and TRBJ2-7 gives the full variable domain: AAGVIQSPRHLIKEKRETATLKCYPIPRHDTVYWYQQGPGQDPQFLISFYEKMQSDKGSIPDRFSAQQFSDYHSELNMSSLELGDSALYFCASSLRFDRGVYEQYFGPGTRLTVT.

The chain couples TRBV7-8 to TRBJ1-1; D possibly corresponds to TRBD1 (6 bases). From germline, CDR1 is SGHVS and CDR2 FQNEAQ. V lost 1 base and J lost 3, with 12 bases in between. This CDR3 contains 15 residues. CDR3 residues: CASSLVGAVYTEAFF. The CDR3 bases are TGTGCCAGCAGCTTAGTGGGGGCAGTTTACACTGAAGCTTTCTTT.

The CDR3 DNA sequence: TGTGCCAGCAGGCGACAGGGCACTGAAGCTTTCTTT. Amino acid sequence: CASRRQGTEAFF. The chain uses TRBV2 and TRBJ1-1; TRBD1 aligns across 7 bases. The V and J ends lost 6 bases and 4 bases, in that order; junction bases with no gene match: 2. CDR1 is SNHLY, CDR2 FYNNEI, per germline. This CDR3 region has 12 residues.

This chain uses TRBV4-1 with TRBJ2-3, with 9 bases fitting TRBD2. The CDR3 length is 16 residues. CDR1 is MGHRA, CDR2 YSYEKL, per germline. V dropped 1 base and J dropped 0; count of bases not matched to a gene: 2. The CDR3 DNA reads TGCGCCAGCAGCCAAGTAGCGGGAGTAAGCACAGATACGCAGTATTTT. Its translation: CASSQVAGVSTDTQYF.

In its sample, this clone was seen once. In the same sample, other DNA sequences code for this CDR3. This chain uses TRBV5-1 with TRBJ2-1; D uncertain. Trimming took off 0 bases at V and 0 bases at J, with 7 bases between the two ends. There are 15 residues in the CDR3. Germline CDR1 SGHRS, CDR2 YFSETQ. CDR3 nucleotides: TGCGCCAGCAGCTTGGCGGTGAGCTCCTACAATGAGCAGTTCTTC. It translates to CASSLAVSSYNEQFF.

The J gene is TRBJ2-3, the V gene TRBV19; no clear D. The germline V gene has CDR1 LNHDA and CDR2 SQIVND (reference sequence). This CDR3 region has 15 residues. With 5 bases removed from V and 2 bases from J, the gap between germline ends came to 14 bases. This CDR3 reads CASSLDPPPTDTQYF. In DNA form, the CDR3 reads TGTGCCAGTAGTCTGGACCCTCCGCCCACAGATACGCAGTATTTT. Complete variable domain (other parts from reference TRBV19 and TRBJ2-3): DGGITQSPKYLFRKEGQNVTLSCEQNLNHDAMYWYRQDPGQGLRLIYYSQIVNDFQKGDIAEGYSVSREKKESFPLTVTSAQKNPTAFYLCASSLDPPPTDTQYFGPGTRLTVL.

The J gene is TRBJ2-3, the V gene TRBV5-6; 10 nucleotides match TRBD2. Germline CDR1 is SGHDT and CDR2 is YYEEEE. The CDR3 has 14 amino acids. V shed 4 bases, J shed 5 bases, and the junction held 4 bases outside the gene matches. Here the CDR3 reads CASSKAGGGDTQYF. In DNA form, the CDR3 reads TGTGCCAGCAGCAAAGCGGGAGGGGGAGATACGCAGTATTTT.

The CDR3 nucleotides are TGTGCCAGCAGCAAAGCTCCGGCAGGTAGCACAGATACGCAGTATTTT. Its translation: CASSKAPAGSTDTQYF. The V gene is TRBV21-1, the J gene TRBJ2-3; whether TRBD1, the table's D call, matches the DNA was not checked. TRBV21-1 is tagged as a pseudogene. The length of the CDR3 is 16 residues.

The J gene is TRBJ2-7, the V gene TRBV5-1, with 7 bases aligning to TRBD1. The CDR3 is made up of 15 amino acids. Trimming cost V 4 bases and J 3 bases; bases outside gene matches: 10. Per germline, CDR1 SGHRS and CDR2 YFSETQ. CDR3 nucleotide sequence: TGCGCCAGCAGCCTGGTCCCGGGACAGATCTACGAGCAGTACTTC. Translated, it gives CASSLVPGQIYEQYF.

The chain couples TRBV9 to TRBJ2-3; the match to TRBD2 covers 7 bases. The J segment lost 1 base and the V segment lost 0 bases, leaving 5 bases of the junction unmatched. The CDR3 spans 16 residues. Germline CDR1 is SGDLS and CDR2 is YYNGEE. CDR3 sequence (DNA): TGTGCCAGCAGCGTAGGGGCGGGAGCTCGCACAGATACGCAGTATTTT. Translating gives CASSVGAGARTDTQYF.

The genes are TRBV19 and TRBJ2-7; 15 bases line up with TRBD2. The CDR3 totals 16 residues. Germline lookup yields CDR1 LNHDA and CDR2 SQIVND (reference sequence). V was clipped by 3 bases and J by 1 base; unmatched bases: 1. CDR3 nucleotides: TGTGCCAGTAGTATGGGACTAGCGGGAGGTTCCTACGAGCAGTACTTC. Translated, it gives CASSMGLAGGSYEQYF. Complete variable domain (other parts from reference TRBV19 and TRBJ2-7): DGGITQSPKYLFRKEGQNVTLSCEQNLNHDAMYWYRQDPGQGLRLIYYSQIVNDFQKGDIAEGYSVSREKKESFPLTVTSAQKNPTAFYLCASSMGLAGGSYEQYFGPGTRLTVT.